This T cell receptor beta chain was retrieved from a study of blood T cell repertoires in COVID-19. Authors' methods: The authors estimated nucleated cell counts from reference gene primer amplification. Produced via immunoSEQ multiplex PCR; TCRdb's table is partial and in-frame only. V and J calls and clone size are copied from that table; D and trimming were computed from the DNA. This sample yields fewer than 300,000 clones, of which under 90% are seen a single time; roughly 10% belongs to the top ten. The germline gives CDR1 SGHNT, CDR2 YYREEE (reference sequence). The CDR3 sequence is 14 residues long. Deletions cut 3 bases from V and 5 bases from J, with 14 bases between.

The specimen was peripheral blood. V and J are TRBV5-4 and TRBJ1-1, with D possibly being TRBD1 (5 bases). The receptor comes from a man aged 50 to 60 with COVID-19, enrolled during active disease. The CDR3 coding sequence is TGTGCCAGCAGCTCCCGGGCGGGGGGGACTGAAGCTTTCTTT. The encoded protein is CASSSRAGGTEAFF.